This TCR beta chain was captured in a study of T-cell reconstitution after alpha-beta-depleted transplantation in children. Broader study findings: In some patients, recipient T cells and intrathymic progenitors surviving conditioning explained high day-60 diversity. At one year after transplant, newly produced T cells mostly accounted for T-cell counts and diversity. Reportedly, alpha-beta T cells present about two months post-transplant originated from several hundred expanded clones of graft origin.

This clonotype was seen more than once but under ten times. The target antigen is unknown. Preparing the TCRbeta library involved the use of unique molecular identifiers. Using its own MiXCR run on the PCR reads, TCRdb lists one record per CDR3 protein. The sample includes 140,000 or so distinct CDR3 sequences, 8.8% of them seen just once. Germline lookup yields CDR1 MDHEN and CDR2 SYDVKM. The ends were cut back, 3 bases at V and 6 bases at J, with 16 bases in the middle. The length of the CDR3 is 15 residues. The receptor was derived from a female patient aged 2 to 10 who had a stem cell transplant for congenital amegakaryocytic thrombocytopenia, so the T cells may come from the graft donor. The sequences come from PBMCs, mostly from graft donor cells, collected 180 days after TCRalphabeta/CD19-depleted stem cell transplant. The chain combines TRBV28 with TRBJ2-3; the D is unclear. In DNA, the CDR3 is TGTGCCAGCAGTTTGCTCCGCAAATTTCAGGATACGCAGTATTTT. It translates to CASSLLRKFQDTQYF.